The entry below gives a single T cell receptor (beta chain) sequence along with its context. Its matching antigen is unknown. Healthy bone marrow donors made up the donor group. PCR was performed using 60 Vbeta and 13 Jbeta primers. Measured with immunoSEQ multiplex PCR; TCRdb has only the in-frame clones, and not every one. In the table there are about 140,000 clones, about 75% of which are singletons. With 5 bases clipped from V and 0 bases from J, the junction kept 11 bases outside the gene matches. This CDR3 contains 19 residues. In germline, CDR1 is MDHEN, CDR2 SYDVKM. The data derive from a study of cytomegalovirus exposure and HLA in healthy donors. Study at large: Within the Caucasian-associated ancestry cluster were about 81% of the roughly 400 genotyped donors.

Study outcomes and limitations: Rarity held for most TCR sequences, but there were some public TCRs that occurred in many donors.

The chain joins TRBV28 to TRBJ2-2, with 11 bases matching TRBD1. Sequenced material: PBMCs. The sequence came from a woman in her twenties or thirties in good health and CMV-seronegative. Here the CDR3 reads CASSPLPRGQGANTGELFF. The DNA of the CDR3 is TGTGCCAGCAGTCCGCTGCCCCGGGGACAGGGGGCGAACACCGGGGAGCTGTTTTTT. The variable domain in full, completed from reference TRBV28 and TRBJ2-2, reads DVKVTQSSRYLVKRTGEKVFLECVQDMDHENMFWYRQDPGLGLRLIYFSYDVKMKEKGDIPEGYSVSREKKERFSLILESASTNQTSMYLCASSPLPRGQGANTGELFFGEGSRLTVL.